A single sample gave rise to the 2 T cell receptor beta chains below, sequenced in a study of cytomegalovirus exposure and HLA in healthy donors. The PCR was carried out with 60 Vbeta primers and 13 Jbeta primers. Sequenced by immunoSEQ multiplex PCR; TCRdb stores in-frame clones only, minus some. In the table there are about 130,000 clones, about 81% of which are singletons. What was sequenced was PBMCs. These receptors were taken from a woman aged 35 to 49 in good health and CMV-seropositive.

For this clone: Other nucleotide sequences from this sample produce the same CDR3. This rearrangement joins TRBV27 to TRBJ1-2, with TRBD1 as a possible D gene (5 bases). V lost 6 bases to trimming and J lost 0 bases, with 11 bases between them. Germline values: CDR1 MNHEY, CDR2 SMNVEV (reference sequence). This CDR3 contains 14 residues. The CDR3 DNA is TGTGCCAGCAGCCCAGGGCCTTCTAACTATGGCTACACCTTC. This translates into CASSPGPSNYGYTF.

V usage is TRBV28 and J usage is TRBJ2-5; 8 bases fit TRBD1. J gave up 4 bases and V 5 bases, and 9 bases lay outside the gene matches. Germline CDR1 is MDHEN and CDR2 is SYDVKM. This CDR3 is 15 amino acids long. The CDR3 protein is CASSARQGIGETQYF. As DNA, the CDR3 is TGTGCCAGCAGTGCGCGACAGGGGATCGGAGAGACCCAGTACTTC.